Sequencing of this T cell receptor beta chain was carried out in a study of human T cells and chemical hapten exposure. This clonotype appeared a few times. Regarding time point: patch test 1, 2 weeks after DPC sensitization. The treatment was: therapeutic diphenylcyclopropenone sensitization with weekly scalp DPC. TCRdb itself ran the RACE reads through MiXCR, one entry per CDR3 protein. The data hold 340,000 or so distinct CDR3 sequences, with approximately 6.3% observed a single time. V was cut by 3 bases and J by 2 bases, with 7 bases left in between. The length of the CDR3 is 12 residues. The V gene's germline CDR1 is DFQATT and CDR2 SNEGSKA (reference sequence).

The chain joins TRBV20-1 to TRBJ1-2, with D uncertain. The clonotype originates from a woman between 18 and 29 years old with alopecia areata. Some clones in this sample may be carry-over from other donors' samples. Here the sequenced sample was whole blood, taken in connection with sensitization to the hapten diphenylcyclopropenone (DPC). This CDR3 reads CSASLRNYGYTF. The CDR3 DNA reads TGCAGTGCTAGCCTCAGAAACTATGGCTACACCTTC.